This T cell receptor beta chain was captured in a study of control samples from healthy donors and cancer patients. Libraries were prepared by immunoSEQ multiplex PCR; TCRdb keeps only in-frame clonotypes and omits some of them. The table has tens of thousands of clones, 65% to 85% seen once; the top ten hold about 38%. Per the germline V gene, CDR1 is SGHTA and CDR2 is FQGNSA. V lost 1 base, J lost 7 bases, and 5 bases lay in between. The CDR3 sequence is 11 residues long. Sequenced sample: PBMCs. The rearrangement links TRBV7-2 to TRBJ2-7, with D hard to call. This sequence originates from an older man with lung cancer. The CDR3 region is CASSLDLEQYF. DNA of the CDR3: TGTGCCAGCAGCTTAGATTTAGAGCAGTACTTC. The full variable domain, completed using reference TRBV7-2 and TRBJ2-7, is GAGVSQSPSNKVTEKGKDVELRCDPISGHTALYWYRQSLGQGLEFLIYFQGNSAPDKSGLPSDRFSAERTGGSVSTLTIQRTQQEDSAVYLCASSLDLEQYFGPGTRLTVT.